This T cell receptor beta chain derives from a study of T cells in Graves' hyperthyroidism and ophthalmopathy. Researchers took RNA transcripts and amplified the TCR beta CDR3 regions from them. First-round RT-PCR of the TCR CDR3 relied on the HTBI primer set. A single record per CDR3 protein comes from TCRdb applying MiXCR to the multiplex PCR reads. The sample consists of roughly 400,000 distinct CDR3 sequences, roughly 13% of them appearing once. The CDR3 totals 14 residues. Per germline, CDR1 SGDLS and CDR2 YYNGEE. The ends were cut back, 0 bases at V and 6 bases at J, with 10 bases in the middle.

The receptor was derived from a man aged 45-65 years with Graves' ophthalmopathy. The material sequenced was blood. The chain uses TRBV9 and TRBJ2-1; D remains ambiguous. The CDR3 bases are TGTGCCAGCAGCGTAGGAGTTGTTGGCAATGAGCAGTTCTTC. Translated, it gives CASSVGVVGNEQFF.